This TCR beta chain was captured by sequencing in a study of tumor-infiltrating lymphocytes in primary liver carcinoma. Germline CDR1 reads SGHAT; CDR2 reads FQNNGV. This CDR3 is 14 amino acids long. Taking about 20-31 mg of unsorted bulk tissue, the authors co-extracted RNA and DNA. As for this clonotype: The germline gene is not matched at one end of the junction; a read error may be the cause.

Starting from 500 ng of total RNA, TCR beta cDNA was produced with a primer in the constant region. Libraries of TCR beta came from three nested multiplex PCR rounds with slightly modified ARM-PCR. TRBV1-TRBV30 forward primers paired with a C-beta reverse primer drove the first two PCR rounds, roughly 10 cycles each. Using its own MiXCR run on the multiplex PCR reads, TCRdb lists one record per CDR3 protein. The sample includes about 25,000 distinct CDR3 sequences, approximately 71% of them seen just once. The specimen sequenced was liver tumor tissue from sampling region 5. Subset reported: tumor region T5, tumor centre. The chain combines TRBV11-2 with TRBJ2-7; D call uncertain. The clonotype comes from a woman under 40 with primary liver carcinoma and hepatitis B virus infection. CDR3 amino acids: CANSLTDTAYEQYF. For the CDR3, the DNA is TGTGCCAATAGCTTAACTGACACTGCCTACGAACAGTACTTC.